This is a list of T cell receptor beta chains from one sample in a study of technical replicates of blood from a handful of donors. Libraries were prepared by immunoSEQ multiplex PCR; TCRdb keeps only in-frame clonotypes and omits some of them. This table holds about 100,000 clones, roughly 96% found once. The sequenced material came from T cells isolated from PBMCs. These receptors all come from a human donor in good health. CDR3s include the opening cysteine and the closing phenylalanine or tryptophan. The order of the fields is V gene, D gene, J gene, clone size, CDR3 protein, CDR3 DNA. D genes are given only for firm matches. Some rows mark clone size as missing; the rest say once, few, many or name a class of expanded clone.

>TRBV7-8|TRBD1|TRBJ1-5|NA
CASSTWIGGNRQPQHF
TGTGCCAGCAGCACCTGGATAGGGGGCAATCGCCAGCCCCAGCATTTT
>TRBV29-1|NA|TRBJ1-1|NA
CSVEDRGDTEAFF
TGCAGCGTTGAAGATCGGGGGGACACTGAAGCTTTCTTT
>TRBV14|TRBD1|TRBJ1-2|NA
CASSRVPGDRGRNHPPNYGYTF
TGTGCCAGCAGCCGAGTTCCCGGGGACAGGGGCCGTAACCACCCTCCTAACTATGGCTACACCTTC
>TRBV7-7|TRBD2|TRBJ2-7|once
CASSPGLADYEQYF
TGTGCCAGCAGCCCCGGACTAGCGGACTACGAGCAGTACTTC
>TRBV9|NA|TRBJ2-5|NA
CASSATSQETQYF
TGTGCCAGCAGCGCCACTAGCCAGGAGACCCAGTACTTC
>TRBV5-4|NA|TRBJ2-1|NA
CASSLAGSYNEQFF
TGTGCCAGCAGCTTGGCCGGGTCCTACAATGAGCAGTTCTTC
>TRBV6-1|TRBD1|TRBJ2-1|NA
CASSQGAGGNEQFF
TGTGCCAGTTCGCAGGGGGCTGGCGGCAATGAGCAGTTCTTC
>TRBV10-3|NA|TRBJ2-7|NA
CAISEEASRPEQYF
TGTGCCATCAGTGAAGAGGCTAGCCGGCCCGAGCAGTACTTC
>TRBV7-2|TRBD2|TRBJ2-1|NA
CASSSRLAGANEQFF
TGTGCCAGCAGCTCACGACTAGCCGGAGCCAATGAGCAGTTCTTC
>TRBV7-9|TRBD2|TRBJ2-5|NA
CASSSPGLAGGLQETQYF
TGTGCCAGCAGCTCCCCTGGACTAGCGGGGGGACTACAAGAGACCCAGTACTTC
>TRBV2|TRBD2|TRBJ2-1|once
CASSEIGGGTYNEQFF
TGTGCCAGCAGTGAAATCGGCGGGGGGACCTACAATGAGCAGTTCTTC
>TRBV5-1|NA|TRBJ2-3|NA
CASSGRVRSSTDTQYF
TGCGCCAGCAGCGGCAGGGTACGATCTAGCACAGATACGCAGTATTTT
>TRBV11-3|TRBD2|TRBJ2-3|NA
CASSKGLAGGTDTQYF
TGTGCCAGCAGCAAGGGACTAGCGGGTGGCACAGATACGCAGTATTTT
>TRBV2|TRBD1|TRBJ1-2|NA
CASILSGRGNYGYTF
TGTGCCAGCATTTTGAGTGGCAGGGGGAACTATGGCTACACCTTC
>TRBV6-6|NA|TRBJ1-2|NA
CASSSPGGRGYGYTF
TGTGCCAGCAGCTCACCAGGCGGGAGAGGCTATGGCTACACCTTC
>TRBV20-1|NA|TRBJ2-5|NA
CSAQAETQYF
TGCAGTGCTCAGGCCGAGACCCAGTACTTC
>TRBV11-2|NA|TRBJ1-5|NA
CASNLGVGGNQPQHF
TGTGCCAGCAACCTTGGGGTAGGGGGCAATCAGCCCCAGCATTTT
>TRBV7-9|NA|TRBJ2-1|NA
CASSPRIF
TGTGCCAGCAGCCCGCGGATCTTC
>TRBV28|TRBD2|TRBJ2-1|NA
CASSPPSGSSYNEQFF
TGTGCCAGCAGCCCACCTAGCGGGAGCTCCTACAATGAGCAGTTCTTC
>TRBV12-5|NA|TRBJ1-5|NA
CASGNKGGLSNQPQHF
TGTGCTAGTGGTAACAAGGGGGGGCTTAGCAATCAGCCCCAGCATTTT
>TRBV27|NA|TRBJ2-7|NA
CASRNGMIYEQYF
TGTGCCAGCAGAAACGGGATGATCTACGAGCAGTACTTC
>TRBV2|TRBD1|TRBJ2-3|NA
CASHNSRDRAPSGGF
TGTGCCAGTCACAACTCTCGGGACAGGGCTCCTAGCGGTGGTTTT
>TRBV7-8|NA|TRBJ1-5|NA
CASSPSRPGKRQPQHF
TGTGCCAGCAGCCCCTCCCGGCCCGGGAAGAGACAGCCCCAGCATTTT
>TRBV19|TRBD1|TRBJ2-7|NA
CATGAGTGYHEQYF
TGTGCCACGGGAGCTGGGACAGGGTACCACGAGCAGTACTTC
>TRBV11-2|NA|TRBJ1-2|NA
CASSLITGLHPGYTF
TGTGCCAGCAGCTTAATTACAGGGCTGCATCCTGGCTACACCTTC
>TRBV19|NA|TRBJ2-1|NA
CASSFRVHSYNEQFF
TGTGCCAGTAGCTTCAGGGTCCATTCCTACAATGAGCAGTTCTTC
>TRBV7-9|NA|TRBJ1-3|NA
CASVRGEVGNTIYF
TGTGCCAGCGTACGAGGGGAGGTTGGAAACACCATATATTTT
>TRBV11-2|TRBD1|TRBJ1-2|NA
CASSLTPGQGAAGYTF
TGTGCCAGCAGCCTCACCCCGGGACAGGGGGCCGCTGGCTACACCTTC
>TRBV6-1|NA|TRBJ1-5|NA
CASSEVWNKETAQHF
TGTGCCAGCAGTGAAGTTTGGAACAAGGAGACTGCCCAGCATTTT
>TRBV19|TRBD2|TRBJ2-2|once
CASTEGLAGGSDTGELFF
TGTGCCAGTACCGAGGGACTAGCGGGGGGCAGCGACACCGGGGAGCTGTTTTTT
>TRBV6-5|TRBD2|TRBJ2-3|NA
CASSYQREGTDTQYF
TGTGCCAGCAGTTACCAGCGGGAGGGCACAGATACGCAGTATTTT
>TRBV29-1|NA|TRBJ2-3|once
CSVDGGGRGDTQYF
TGCAGCGTTGATGGGGGGGGGCGAGGGGATACGCAGTATTTT
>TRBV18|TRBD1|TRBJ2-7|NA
CASSPRDSLYEQYF
TGTGCCAGCTCACCAAGGGACAGCCTATACGAGCAGTACTTC
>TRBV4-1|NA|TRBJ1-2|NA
CASSQQRYGYTF
TGCGCCAGCAGCCAGCAGCGCTATGGCTACACCTTC
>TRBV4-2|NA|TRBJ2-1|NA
CASSQEVGGQFF
TGTGCCAGCAGCCAAGAAGTCGGGGGGCAGTTCTTC
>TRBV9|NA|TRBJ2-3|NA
CASSVDTHTDTQYF
TGTGCCAGCAGCGTCGACACACACACAGATACGCAGTATTTT
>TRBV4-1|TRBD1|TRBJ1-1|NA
CASSQDREAFF
TGCGCCAGCAGCCAGGACAGGGAAGCTTTCTTT
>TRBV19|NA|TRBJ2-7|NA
CASSIAPGYEQYF
TGTGCCAGTAGTATAGCCCCGGGCTACGAGCAGTACTTC
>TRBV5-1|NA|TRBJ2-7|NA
CASSLAGVQGTYEQYF
TGCGCCAGCAGCTTGGCAGGGGTCCAGGGGACCTACGAGCAGTACTTC
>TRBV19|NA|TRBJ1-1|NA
CASSIQTDDYTEAFF
TGTGCCAGTAGTATTCAGACAGACGATTACACTGAAGCTTTCTTT
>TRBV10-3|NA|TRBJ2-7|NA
CAISESILRGYEQYF
TGTGCCATCAGTGAGTCGATTCTTAGAGGGTACGAGCAGTACTTC
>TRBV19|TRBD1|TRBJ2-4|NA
CASSPTGLLAKNIQYF
TGTGCCAGTAGTCCGACAGGGTTACTAGCCAAAAACATTCAGTACTTC
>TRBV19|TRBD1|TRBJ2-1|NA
CASRMGQAYNEQFF
TGTGCCAGTAGAATGGGACAGGCTTACAATGAGCAGTTCTTC
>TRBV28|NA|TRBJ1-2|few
CASSPPTANYGYTF
TGTGCCAGCAGTCCCCCGACAGCTAACTATGGCTACACCTTC
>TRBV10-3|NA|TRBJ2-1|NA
CAITSATRYNEQFF
TGTGCCATCACCAGCGCAACCCGGTACAATGAGCAGTTCTTC